This T cell receptor (beta chain) was identified in a study of Ad26.COV2.S vaccination and SARS-CoV-2 variants. About the study: The donor participated in the COV1001 trial, in its Ad26.COV2.S arm.

Whole-study results and caveats: Spike-specific TCR breadth in vaccine recipients exceeded that seen in placebo recipients.

V gave up 8 bases and J gave up 1 base, with 16 bases separating them. This CDR3 has 14 residues. Germline V gene data show CDR1 as GTSNPN and CDR2 as SVGIG (reference sequence). This clone was counted once. Its cognate antigen is unknown. Treatment specified: roughly 20 received Ad26.COV2.S at low or high dose, single or two shots; several received placebo; per-sample allocation not given. Material that was analyzed had been drawn on day 63 after the first vaccine or placebo injection. This person who donated was an adult of 18-55 years in Boston. Generated by immunoSEQ multiplex PCR, the TCRdb table keeps only in-frame clones and is missing some. The sample yields approximately 420,000 clones, around nine tenths seen once.

The clonotype comes from a person between 18 and 65 years old who received the Ad26.COV2.S COVID-19 vaccine or a placebo. This chain uses TRBV30 with TRBJ2-3; D not resolved. Sequencing used peripheral blood, obtained in a trial of Ad26.COV2.S vaccine versus placebo. This chain's CDR3 is CAGADPFGTDTQYF. The DNA of the CDR3 is TGTGCCGGTGCAGATCCGTTTGGCACAGATACGCAGTATTTT.